This TCR beta chain was identified in a study of neoadjuvant anti-PD-1 for oral cavity cancer. About the research overall: Around day 43, patients without progression received a fourth nivolumab dose before surgery.

Produced via immunoSEQ multiplex PCR; TCRdb's table is partial and in-frame only. The data hold some 70,000 clones, with approximately 81% observed a single time. As to time point: after neoadjuvant nivolumab, at surgical resection. CDR3 length: 13 residues. Germline V gene sequence: CDR1 GTSNPN, CDR2 SVGIG (reference sequence). In regard to this clone: Germline is not matched at one junction end, which may reflect a read error.

V gene TRBV30 combines with J gene TRBJ2-7; a possible D gene is TRBD2 (5 bases). Sequencing used PBMCs, obtained after nivolumab (anti-PD-1) treatment. The origin of this receptor is a person aged 35-80 years with oral cavity squamous cell carcinoma. The CDR3 coding sequence is TGTGCCGGGAGAGGAGACCCTGGCGGAGAGCAGTACTTC. Its translation: CAGRGDPGGEQYF.